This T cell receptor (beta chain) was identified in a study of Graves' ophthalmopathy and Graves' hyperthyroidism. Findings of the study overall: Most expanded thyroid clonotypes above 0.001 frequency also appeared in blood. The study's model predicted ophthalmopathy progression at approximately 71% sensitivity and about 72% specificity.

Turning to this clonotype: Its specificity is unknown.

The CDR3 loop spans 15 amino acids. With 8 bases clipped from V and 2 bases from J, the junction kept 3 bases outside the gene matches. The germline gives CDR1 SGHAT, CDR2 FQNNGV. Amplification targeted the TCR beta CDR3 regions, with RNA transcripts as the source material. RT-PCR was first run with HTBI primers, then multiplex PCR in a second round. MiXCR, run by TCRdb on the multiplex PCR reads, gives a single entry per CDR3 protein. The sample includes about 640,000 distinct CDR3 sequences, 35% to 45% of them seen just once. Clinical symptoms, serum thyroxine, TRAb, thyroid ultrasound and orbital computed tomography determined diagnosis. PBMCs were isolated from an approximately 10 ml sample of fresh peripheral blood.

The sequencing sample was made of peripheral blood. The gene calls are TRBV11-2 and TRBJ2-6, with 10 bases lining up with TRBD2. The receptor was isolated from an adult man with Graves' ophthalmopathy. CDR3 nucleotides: TGTGCCAGCCGAACTAGCGGGACTGGGGCCAACGTCCTGACTTTC. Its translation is CASRTSGTGANVLTF.